This T cell receptor (beta chain) was documented in a study of blood T cell repertoires in COVID-19. Study-wide background: Whether acute or convalescent, the COVID-19 samples came from the United States, Italy and Spain. In each case, the material was cDNA or gDNA derived from T cells, B-cell-depleted T cells, or PBMCs.

As originally analysed: Using reference gene primer amplification, nucleated cell counts were estimated. Profiling relied on immunoSEQ multiplex PCR, and the TCRdb table lists in-frame clones only, not all of them. That table supplies the V and J calls and clone size; D and trimming were determined from the DNA. Of over 40,000 clones listed, 85% to 90% were seen once; the top ten hold over 3.5%. This clone appeared once. CDR1 is SGHTA and CDR2 is FQGTGA in the germline V gene. The CDR3 is 13 residues long. The V and J ends lost 3 bases and 3 bases respectively, with 9 bases between them. The chain recombines TRBV7-3 with TRBJ2-7; D possibly corresponds to TRBD2 (5 bases). This clonotype was obtained from a man at least 80 years old with active COVID-19. Source material: peripheral blood. Here the CDR3 reads CASSFGLNYEQYF. CDR3 coding DNA: TGTGCCAGCAGCTTCGGACTGAACTACGAGCAGTACTTC.